This T cell receptor beta chain was identified during a study of PD-1 blockade in classical Hodgkin lymphoma. Study in general: Nivolumab was administered to patients intravenously at 3 mg/kg every 2 weeks.

Time point specified: cycle 4 day 1 (C4D1), after around six weeks of nivolumab. Relapse was seen in all patients after autologous stem cell transplantation, and brentuximab vedotin exposure was variable. Purified CD4+ T cells were obtained from thawed PBMCs through magnetic negative selection. Assay used: immunoSEQ multiplex PCR; TCRdb lists only in-frame clones, some missing. The data contain about 30,000 clones, about 88% of them singletons. Germline assignment: CDR1 MDHEN and CDR2 SYDVKM. Trimming took off 6 bases at V and 2 bases at J, with 14 bases between the two ends. This CDR3 is built from 14 residues.

Sequenced here: CD4+ T cells from blood, sampled before the fourth cycle of nivolumab. This receptor was obtained from a human donor with classical Hodgkin lymphoma. The rearrangement uses TRBV28 and TRBJ2-7; the D gene is possibly TRBD2 (5 bases). The CDR3 loop is CASRLPGITYEQYF. CDR3 DNA: TGTGCCAGCAGGTTACCCGGGATAACCTACGAGCAGTACTTC.